Below, 14 T cell receptor beta chains from the same sample are listed, as sequenced in a study of OX40 agonist ivuxolimab in advanced cancers. Sequenced by immunoSEQ multiplex PCR; TCRdb stores in-frame clones only, minus some. The sample records 44,000 or so clones, approximately 90% being singletons. Sequencing used CD4+ or CD8+ T cells sorted from blood, obtained in a trial of the OX40 agonist ivuxolimab. These receptor sequences come from an adult with an advanced solid tumor such as melanoma, head and neck, liver or kidney cancer.

V is TRBV7-9 and J is TRBJ2-5; D might be TRBD1 (5 bases). The V end was cut by 11 bases, the J end by 4 bases, with 14 bases between. The CDR3 is made up of 12 amino acids. Germline lookup yields CDR1 SEHNR and CDR2 FQNEAQ (reference sequence). CDR3 DNA: TGTGCCTGCGCAGGCAGGGCAGAGACCCAGTACTTC. It codes for CACAGRAETQYF.

This chain links TRBV6-9 with TRBJ2-7; D may be TRBD1 (5 bases). The ends were cut back, 7 bases at V and 0 bases at J, with 16 bases in the middle. In germline, CDR1 is MNHGY, CDR2 SVAAGI. The CDR3 is made up of 15 amino acids. The chain's CDR3 is CASNSTGRHSYEQYF. The CDR3 DNA reads TGTGCCAGCAACTCCACAGGTCGACACTCCTACGAGCAGTACTTC.

In this sample, this clone turned up once. J is TRBJ2-5 and V is TRBV18; 12 nucleotides line up with TRBD1. The CDR3 runs 16 residues. The junction had 6 bases not matched to a gene; V was cut back by 3 bases and J by 4 bases. CDR1 and CDR2 from the germline V gene are KGHSH and LQKENI. CDR3 sequence: CASSPWDRGLGETQYF. CDR3 nucleotides: TGTGCCAGCTCACCGTGGGACAGGGGGCTCGGAGAGACCCAGTACTTC.

This chain links TRBV7-9 with TRBJ1-1; D is unresolved. Germline CDR1 SEHNR, CDR2 FQNEAQ (reference sequence). V was cut by 6 bases and J by 3 bases, with 8 bases left in between. The CDR3 sequence is 12 residues long. The CDR3 DNA sequence: TGTGCCAGCAGGCCCGTGGACACTGAAGCTTTCTTT. This gives the protein CASRPVDTEAFF.

The gene calls are TRBV5-6 and TRBJ2-2, with D possibly being TRBD2 (6 bases). V lost 1 base, J lost 8 bases, and 15 bases lay in between. The CDR3 length is 15 residues. Germline CDR1 SGHDT, CDR2 YYEEEE. For the CDR3, the DNA is TGTGCCAGCAGCTTGATAAGACTAGTTGGAGGGGAGCTGTTTTTT. Protein sequence: CASSLIRLVGGELFF.

The rearrangement joins TRBV28 to TRBJ1-5; weak D call: TRBD1 (5 bases). Germline V lookup: CDR1 MDHEN, CDR2 SYDVKM. CDR3 length equals 17 residues. V was clipped by 3 bases and J by 2 bases, with 17 bases between them. The CDR3 region has the DNA TGTGCCAGCAGTTTCGGTGGGGGGGTATCCGGCAATCAGCCCCAGCATTTT. Translating gives CASSFGGGVSGNQPQHF.

This rearrangement joins TRBV27 to TRBJ1-1; 8 bases are a match to TRBD1. The ends lost 6 bases at V and 4 bases at J; junction bases unmatched: 7. CDR1 MNHEY and CDR2 SMNVEV come from the germline V gene (reference sequence). The CDR3 has 14 residues. This CDR3 reads CASRLTGVFTEAFF. The CDR3 DNA sequence: TGTGCCAGCAGGCTGACAGGGGTGTTCACTGAAGCTTTCTTT.

The gene calls are TRBV6-1 and TRBJ2-5; no reliable D call. Germline V gives CDR1 MNHNS, CDR2 SASEGT. The CDR3 runs 14 residues. The V end was cut by 3 bases, the J end by 7 bases, with 15 bases between. The CDR3 loop is CASSDIAGLGTQYF. The CDR3 region has the DNA TGTGCCAGCAGTGATATCGCAGGCCTAGGGACCCAGTACTTC.

The chain couples TRBV19 to TRBJ2-3, with 10 nucleotides matching TRBD2. This CDR3 comprises 19 residues. With 7 bases clipped from V and 5 bases from J, the junction kept 21 bases outside the gene matches. The germline V gene has CDR1 LNHDA and CDR2 SQIVND (reference sequence). The CDR3 loop is CASNTAGTSVTPRGDTQYF. The DNA of the CDR3 is TGTGCCAGTAACACAGCCGGGACTAGCGTCACACCGCGGGGAGATACGCAGTATTTT.

V gene TRBV7-9 combines with J gene TRBJ2-7, with 8 nucleotides matching TRBD2. V gave up 5 bases and J gave up 5 bases; unmatched junction bases: 8. Per the germline V gene, CDR1 is SEHNR and CDR2 is FQNEAQ (reference sequence). CDR3 length equals 14 residues. Here the CDR3 reads CASSPGLAVHEQYF. In DNA, the CDR3 is TGTGCCAGCAGCCCCGGACTAGCAGTCCACGAGCAGTACTTC.

The gene calls are TRBV28 and TRBJ2-3; 10 bases line up with TRBD2. The CDR3 extends over 14 amino acids. The ends lost 5 bases at V and 3 bases at J; junction bases unmatched: 2. Looked up from germline, CDR1 is MDHEN and CDR2 is SYDVKM. CDR3 sequence: CASSPGLATDTQYF. CDR3 DNA: TGTGCCAGCAGTCCGGGACTAGCGACAGATACGCAGTATTTT.

CDR3 region: CASSFVGELFF. DNA for the CDR3: TGTGCCAGCAGTTTTGTTGGGGAGCTGTTTTTT. The rearrangement joins TRBV28 to TRBJ2-2, with D hard to call. The CDR3 is 11 residues long. V lost 3 bases and J lost 8, with 4 bases in between. The V gene's germline CDR1 is MDHEN and CDR2 SYDVKM. Filled out from reference TRBV28 and TRBJ2-2, the complete variable domain reads DVKVTQSSRYLVKRTGEKVFLECVQDMDHENMFWYRQDPGLGLRLIYFSYDVKMKEKGDIPEGYSVSREKKERFSLILESASTNQTSMYLCASSFVGELFFGEGSRLTVL.

The chain employs TRBV5-6 and TRBJ1-4; D ambiguous. CDR1 and CDR2 from the germline V gene are SGHDT and YYEEEE. The V gene lost 6 bases and the J gene lost 0 bases, with 9 bases spanning the gap. The CDR3 spans 14 residues. CDR3 sequence: CASNGPATNEKLFF. CDR3 sequence (DNA): TGTGCCAGCAATGGGCCGGCAACTAATGAAAAACTGTTTTTT. Based on the CDR3 plus reference TRBV5-6 and TRBJ1-4, the full variable domain is DAGVTQSPTHLIKTRGQQVTLRCSPKSGHDTVSWYQQALGQGPQFIFQYYEEEERQRGNFPDRFSGHQFPNYSSELNVNALLLGDSALYLCASNGPATNEKLFFGSGTQLSVL.

The gene calls are TRBV15 and TRBJ2-5, with D possibly matching TRBD2 (6 bases). The J call could be wrong; TRBJ2-7 is a better fit for the DNA end. Germline lookup yields CDR1 LNHNV and CDR2 YYDKDF (reference sequence). The CDR3 runs 15 residues. CDR3 protein: CATSTTQVGGYEQYF. CDR3 bases: TGTGCCACCAGTACCACACAGGTGGGGGGTTACGAGCAGTACTTC.